This TCR delta chain is drawn from a study of γδ T cells in repeated Plasmodium falciparum infection. Study context: Sampling occurred at baseline, pre-infection for selected infections, and 21 days post-infection.

Flow sorting of PBMC yielded separate Vgamma9/Vdelta2+ and Vdelta2-negative gammadelta T cell populations for bulk repertoire analysis. Each sorted gammadelta sample had TRG and TRD chains sequenced. TCRdb used CATT to re-call clones from the multiplex PCR reads. Among 45,000 to 70,000 delta-chain clones listed, 1.5% to 2% were seen once. This CDR3 region has 22 residues. CDR1 is TSWWSYY, CDR2 QGS, per germline. Points from the study as a whole: Vdelta2-negative gammadelta repertoires, largely Vdelta1+, seemingly showed infection-driven waves of new clonal selection.

This clone is medium-sized in the sample. Antigen: not known. At one boundary the junction diverges from the germline segment, which might be a read error. The same CDR3 can be traced to other DNA sequences in this sample. The rearrangement links TRDV1 to TRDJ1, with D possibly TRDD3 on 6 matching bases. Sequencing used gamma-delta T cells from blood. The sequence was obtained from a pool of human donors (malaria-infected and uninfected, not separated). CDR3 DNA sequence: TGTGCTCTTGGGGAACCTCGGAGAAGAGATACGCGGACACCATTCCACAGCGATAAAGTCATCTTT. It is translated as CALGEPRRRDTRTPFHSDKVIF.